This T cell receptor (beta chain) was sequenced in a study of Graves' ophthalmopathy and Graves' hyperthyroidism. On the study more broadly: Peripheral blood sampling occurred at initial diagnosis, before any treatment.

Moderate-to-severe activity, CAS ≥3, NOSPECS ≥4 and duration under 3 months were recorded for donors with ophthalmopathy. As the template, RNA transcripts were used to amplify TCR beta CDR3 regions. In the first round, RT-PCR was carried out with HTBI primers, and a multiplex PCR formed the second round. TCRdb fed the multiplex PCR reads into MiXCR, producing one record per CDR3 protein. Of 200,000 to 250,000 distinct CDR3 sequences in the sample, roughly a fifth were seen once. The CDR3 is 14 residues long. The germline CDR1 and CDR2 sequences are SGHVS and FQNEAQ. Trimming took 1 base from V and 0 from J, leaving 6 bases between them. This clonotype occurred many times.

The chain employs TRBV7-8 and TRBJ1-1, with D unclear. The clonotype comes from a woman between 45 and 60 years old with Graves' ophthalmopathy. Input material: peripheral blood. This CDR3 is CASSLGYMNTEAFF. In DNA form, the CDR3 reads TGTGCCAGCAGCTTAGGATACATGAACACTGAAGCTTTCTTT.